This entry concerns a single T cell receptor (beta chain). Its antigen is unidentified. These data belong to a study of shared clonotypes between healthy human individuals. Study in general: Each donor had three CD4 naive, three CD4 memory, two CD8 naive and one CD8 memory plate.

Both subsets, CD45RA+ naive and CD45RA-negative memory, were split from the CD4+ cells. Authors' analysis steps: Because ImmunoSEQ provided only junction sequences with no quality scores, the filtering differed. Generated by immunoSEQ multiplex PCR, the TCRdb table keeps only in-frame clones and is missing some. Clone size and V and J calls were adopted from that table, with D and trimming inferred from the DNA. The repertoire holds around 2.5 million clones, with approximately 94% as singletons. Study-level points and caveats: Blood was the only sampled material, and tissue repertoires likely differ.

This clonotype was sampled from a man between 18 and 35 years old in good health. Some clones in this sample may be carry-over from other donors' samples. Sequencing was carried out using naive CD4+ T cells from PBMCs. The subset was: CD45RA+ positively selected.

The CDR3 protein is CASSQDWGGGEFF. Here the CDR3 DNA reads TGCGCCAGCAGCCAAGATTGGGGCGGGGGGGAGTTCTTC. The V gene is TRBV4-3, the J gene TRBJ2-1, with TRBD2 matching 9 bases. The CDR3 spans 13 residues. Germline V lookup: CDR1 LGHNA, CDR2 YSLEER. V dropped 0 bases and J dropped 14; count of bases not matched to a gene: 5.